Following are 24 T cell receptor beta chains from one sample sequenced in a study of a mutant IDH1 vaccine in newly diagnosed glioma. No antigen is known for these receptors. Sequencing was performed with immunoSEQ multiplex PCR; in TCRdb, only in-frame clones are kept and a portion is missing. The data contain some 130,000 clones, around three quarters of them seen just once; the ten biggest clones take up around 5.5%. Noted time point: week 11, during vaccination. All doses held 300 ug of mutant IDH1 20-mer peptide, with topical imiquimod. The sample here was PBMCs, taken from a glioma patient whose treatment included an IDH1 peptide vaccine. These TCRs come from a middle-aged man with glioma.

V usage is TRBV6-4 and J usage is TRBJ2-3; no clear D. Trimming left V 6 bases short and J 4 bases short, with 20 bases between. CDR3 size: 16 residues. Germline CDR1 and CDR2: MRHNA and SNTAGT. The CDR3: CASRCLDQASADTQYF. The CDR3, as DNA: TGTGCCAGCAGGTGCCTGGACCAAGCCTCAGCAGATACGCAGTATTTT.

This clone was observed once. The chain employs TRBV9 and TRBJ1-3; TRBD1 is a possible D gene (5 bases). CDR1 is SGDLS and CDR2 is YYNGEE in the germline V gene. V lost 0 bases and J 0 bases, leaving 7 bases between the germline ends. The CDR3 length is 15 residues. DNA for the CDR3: TGTGCCAGCAGCGTAGGCAGGGCCTCTGGAAACACCATATATTTT. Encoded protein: CASSVGRASGNTIYF.

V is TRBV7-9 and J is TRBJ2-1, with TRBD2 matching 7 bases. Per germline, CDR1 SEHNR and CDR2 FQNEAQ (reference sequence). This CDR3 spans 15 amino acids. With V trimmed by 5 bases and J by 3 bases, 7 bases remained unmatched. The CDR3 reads CASSPGGLFYNEQFF. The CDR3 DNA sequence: TGTGCCAGCAGCCCGGGGGGACTCTTCTACAATGAGCAGTTCTTC.

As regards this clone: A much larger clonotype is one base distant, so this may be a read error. CDR3 sequence (DNA): TGTGCCAGCAGCCAAGATGGGGTGGGAAGGGGGAGGGAGCAGTACTTC. Its protein product is CASSQDGVGRGREQYF. This rearrangement joins TRBV7-9 to TRBJ2-7; D is possibly TRBD1 or TRBD2 (6 bases each). The CDR3 runs 16 residues. V was clipped by 5 bases and J by 7 bases, with 24 bases between them. Germline CDR1 is SEHNR and CDR2 is FQNEAQ (reference sequence). Drawing the rest from reference TRBV7-9 and TRBJ2-7, the complete variable domain is DTGVSQNPRHKITKRGQNVTFRCDPISEHNRLYWYRQTLGQGPEFLTYFQNEAQLEKSRLLSDRFSAERPKGSFSTLEIQRTEQGDSAMYLCASSQDGVGRGREQYFGPGTRLTVT.

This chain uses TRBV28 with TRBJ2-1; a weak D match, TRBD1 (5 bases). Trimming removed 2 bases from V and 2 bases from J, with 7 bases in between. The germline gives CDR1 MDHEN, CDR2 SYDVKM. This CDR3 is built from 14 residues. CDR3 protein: CASSLGAPYNEQFF. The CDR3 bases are TGTGCCAGCAGTTTAGGGGCCCCCTACAATGAGCAGTTCTTC.

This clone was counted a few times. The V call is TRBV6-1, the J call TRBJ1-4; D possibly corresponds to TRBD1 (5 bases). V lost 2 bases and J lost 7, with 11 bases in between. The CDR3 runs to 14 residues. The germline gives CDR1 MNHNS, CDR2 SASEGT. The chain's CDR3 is CASSERGLAEKLFF. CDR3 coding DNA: TGTGCCAGCAGTGAAAGGGGATTGGCTGAAAAACTGTTTTTT.

CDR3 sequence: CASSVDGLTDTQYF. CDR3 bases: TGTGCCAGTAGTGTGGACGGTCTCACAGATACGCAGTATTTT. This sequence joins TRBV19 and TRBJ2-3; D gene unclear. The germline V and J ends were trimmed by 5 bases and 2 bases, with 11 bases remaining between them. The V gene's germline CDR1 is LNHDA and CDR2 SQIVND (reference sequence). The CDR3 totals 14 residues.

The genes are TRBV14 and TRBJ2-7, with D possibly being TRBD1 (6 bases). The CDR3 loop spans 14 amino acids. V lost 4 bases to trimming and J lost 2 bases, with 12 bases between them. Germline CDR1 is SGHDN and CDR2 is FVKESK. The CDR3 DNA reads TGTGCCAGCAGCCTTACAGGGTTGACCTACGAGCAGTACTTC. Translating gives CASSLTGLTYEQYF.

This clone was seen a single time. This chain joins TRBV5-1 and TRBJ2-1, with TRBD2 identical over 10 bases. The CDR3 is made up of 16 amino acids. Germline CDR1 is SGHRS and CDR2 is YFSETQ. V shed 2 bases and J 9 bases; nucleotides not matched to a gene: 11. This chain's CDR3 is CASSFLAGGLGGEQFF. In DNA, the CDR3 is TGCGCCAGCAGCTTTTTAGCGGGAGGACTAGGTGGTGAGCAGTTCTTC. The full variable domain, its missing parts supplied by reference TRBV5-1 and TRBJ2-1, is KAGVTQTPRYLIKTRGQQVTLSCSPISGHRSVSWYQQTPGQGLQFLFEYFSETQRNKGNFPGRFSGRQFSNSRSEMNVSTLELGDSALYLCASSFLAGGLGGEQFFGPGTRLTVL.

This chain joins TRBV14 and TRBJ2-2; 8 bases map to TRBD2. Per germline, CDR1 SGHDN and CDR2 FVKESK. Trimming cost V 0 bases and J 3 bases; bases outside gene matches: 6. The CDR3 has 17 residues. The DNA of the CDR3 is TGTGCCAGCAGCCAAGATCTGGGACTAGGTGACACCGGGGAGCTGTTTTTT. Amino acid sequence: CASSQDLGLGDTGELFF.

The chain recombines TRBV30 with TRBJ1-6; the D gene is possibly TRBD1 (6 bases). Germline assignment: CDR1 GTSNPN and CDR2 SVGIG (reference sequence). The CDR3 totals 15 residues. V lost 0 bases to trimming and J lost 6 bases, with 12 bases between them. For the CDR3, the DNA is TGTGCCTGGAGTGTACCGGGACACCGTAATTCACCCCTCCACTTT. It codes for CAWSVPGHRNSPLHF.

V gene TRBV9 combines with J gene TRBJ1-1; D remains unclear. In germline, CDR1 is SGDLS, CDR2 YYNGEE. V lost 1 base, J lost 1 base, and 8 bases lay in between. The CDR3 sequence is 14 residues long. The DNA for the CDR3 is TGTGCCAGCAGCGTACAGGAGGCGAACACTGAAGCTTTCTTT. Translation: CASSVQEANTEAFF.

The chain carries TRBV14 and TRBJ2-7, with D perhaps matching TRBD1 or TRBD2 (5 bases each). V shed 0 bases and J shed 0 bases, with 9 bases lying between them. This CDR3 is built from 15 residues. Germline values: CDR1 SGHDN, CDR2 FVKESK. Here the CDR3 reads CASSQDPGPSYEQYF. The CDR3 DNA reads TGTGCCAGCAGCCAAGACCCGGGACCCTCCTACGAGCAGTACTTC.

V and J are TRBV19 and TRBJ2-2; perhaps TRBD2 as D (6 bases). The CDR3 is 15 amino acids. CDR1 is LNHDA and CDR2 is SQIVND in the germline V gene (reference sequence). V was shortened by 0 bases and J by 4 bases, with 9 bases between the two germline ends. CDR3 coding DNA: TGTGCCAGTAGTATAGACGGGACTGGCACCGGGGAGCTGTTTTTT. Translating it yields CASSIDGTGTGELFF.

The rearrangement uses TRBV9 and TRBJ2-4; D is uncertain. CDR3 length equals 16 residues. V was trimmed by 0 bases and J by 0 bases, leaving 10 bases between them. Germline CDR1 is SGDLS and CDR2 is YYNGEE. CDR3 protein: CASSVEGDLAKNIQYF. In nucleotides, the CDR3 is TGTGCCAGCAGCGTAGAGGGCGATCTAGCCAAAAACATTCAGTACTTC. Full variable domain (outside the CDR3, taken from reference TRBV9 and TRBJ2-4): DSGVTQTPKHLITATGQRVTLRCSPRSGDLSVYWYQQSLDQGLQFLIQYYNGEERAKGNILERFSAQQFPDLHSELNLSSLELGDSALYFCASSVEGDLAKNIQYFGAGTRLSVL.

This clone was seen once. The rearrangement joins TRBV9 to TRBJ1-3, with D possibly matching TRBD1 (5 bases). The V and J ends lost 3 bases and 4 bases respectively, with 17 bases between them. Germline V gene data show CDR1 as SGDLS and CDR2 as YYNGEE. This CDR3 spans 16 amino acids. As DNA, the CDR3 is TGTGCCAGCAGCGCCCGAACGGGGGAAGGGGGAAACACCATATATTTT. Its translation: CASSARTGEGGNTIYF.

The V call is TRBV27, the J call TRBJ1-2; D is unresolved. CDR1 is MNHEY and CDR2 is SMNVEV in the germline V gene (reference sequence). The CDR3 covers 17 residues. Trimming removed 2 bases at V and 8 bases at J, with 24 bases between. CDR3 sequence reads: CASSLNPEATKRRGYTF. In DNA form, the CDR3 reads TGTGCCAGCAGTTTAAACCCCGAGGCGACTAAGAGAAGGGGCTACACCTTC.

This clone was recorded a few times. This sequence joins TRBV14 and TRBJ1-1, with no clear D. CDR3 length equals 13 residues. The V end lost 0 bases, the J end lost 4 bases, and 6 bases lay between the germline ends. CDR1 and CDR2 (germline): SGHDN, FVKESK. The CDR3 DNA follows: TGTGCCAGCAGCCAAGACCTACTCACTGAAGCTTTCTTT. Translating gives CASSQDLLTEAFF.

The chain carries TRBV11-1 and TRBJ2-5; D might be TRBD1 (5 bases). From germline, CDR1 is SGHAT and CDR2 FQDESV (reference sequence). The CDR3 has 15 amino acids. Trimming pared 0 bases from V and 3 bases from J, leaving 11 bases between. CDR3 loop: CASSLAGQAEETQYF. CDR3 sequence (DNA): TGTGCCAGCAGCTTAGCGGGGCAGGCCGAAGAGACCCAGTACTTC.

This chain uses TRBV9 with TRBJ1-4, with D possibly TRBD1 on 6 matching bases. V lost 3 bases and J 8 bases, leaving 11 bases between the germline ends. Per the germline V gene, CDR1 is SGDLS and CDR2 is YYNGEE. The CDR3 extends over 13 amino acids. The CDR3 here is CASSESGEEKLFF. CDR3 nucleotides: TGTGCCAGCAGCGAGTCAGGGGAGGAAAAACTGTTTTTT.

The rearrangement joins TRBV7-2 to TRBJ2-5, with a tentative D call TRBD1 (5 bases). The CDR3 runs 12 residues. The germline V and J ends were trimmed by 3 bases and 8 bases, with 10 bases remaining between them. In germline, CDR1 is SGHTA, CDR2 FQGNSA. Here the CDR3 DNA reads TGTGCCAGCAGCTTCGATTGGGGCACCCAGTACTTC. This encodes CASSFDWGTQYF.

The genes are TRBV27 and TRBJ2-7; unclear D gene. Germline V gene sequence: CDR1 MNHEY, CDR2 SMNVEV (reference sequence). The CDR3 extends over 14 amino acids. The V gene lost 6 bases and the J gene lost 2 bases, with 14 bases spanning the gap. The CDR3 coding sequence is TGTGCCAGCAGACCCACAAGGGTTCCCTACGAGCAGTACTTC. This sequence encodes CASRPTRVPYEQYF.

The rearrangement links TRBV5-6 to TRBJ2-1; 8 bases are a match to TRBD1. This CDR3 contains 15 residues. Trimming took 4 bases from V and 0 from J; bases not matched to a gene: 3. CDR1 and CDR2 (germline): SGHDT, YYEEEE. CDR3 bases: TGTGCCAGCAGCCCTGACAGGGGCTCCTACAATGAGCAGTTCTTC. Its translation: CASSPDRGSYNEQFF.

CDR3 coding DNA: TGTGCCAGCAGTTTACTTATGTTGAGACAGGGGACCTACACCTTC. Residues: CASSLLMLRQGTYTF. The chain carries TRBV28 and TRBJ1-2, with 8 bases that match TRBD1. The CDR3 covers 15 residues. V shed 2 bases and J 10 bases; nucleotides not matched to a gene: 12. Germline-derived CDR1 and CDR2 are MDHEN and SYDVKM.